These 26 T cell receptor beta chains were all obtained from the same sample, sequenced in a study of T cell responses to AZD1222 COVID-19 vaccine. Profiling relied on immunoSEQ multiplex PCR, and the TCRdb table lists in-frame clones only, not all of them. The data show approximately 120,000 clones, around 90% seen once. This specimen consisted of peripheral blood, obtained on day 0 of MenACWY control vaccination. The receptors stem from an adult in good health.

The chain recombines TRBV18 with TRBJ1-6; 7 bases match TRBD1. The CDR3 spans 15 residues. Germline V gene sequence: CDR1 KGHSH, CDR2 LQKENI. Trimming took 2 bases from V and 8 from J; bases not matched to a gene: 6. The CDR3 DNA reads as TGTGCCAGCTCACCATTACAGGGGAACGATTCACCCCTCCACTTT. Translation: CASSPLQGNDSPLHF.

For the CDR3, the DNA is TGTGCCAGCGGTCGACAGAGCTCCTATAATTCACCCCTCCACTTT. It is translated as CASGRQSSYNSPLHF. The chain employs TRBV3-1 (or the pseudogene TRBV3-2) and TRBJ1-6; D perhaps matches TRBD1 (5 bases). The CDR3 length is 15 residues. V lost 8 bases and J 0 bases, leaving 11 bases between the germline ends. Germline CDR1 is LGHDT and CDR2 is YNNKEL (reference sequence).

This chain links TRBV7-2 with TRBJ1-2, with unresolved D. From germline, CDR1 is SGHTA and CDR2 FQGNSA. CDR3 size: 14 residues. V dropped 5 bases and J dropped 1 base, with 11 bases sitting between them. The CDR3 here is CASSSLQVNYGYTF. For the CDR3, the DNA is TGTGCCAGCAGCAGCTTACAAGTTAACTATGGCTACACCTTC.

The chain combines TRBV6-6 with TRBJ1-1, with D possibly TRBD1 on 5 matching bases. The germline CDR1 and CDR2 sequences are MNHNY and SVGAGI (reference sequence). The V and J ends lost 5 bases and 7 bases respectively, with 8 bases between them. This CDR3 is built from 11 residues. CDR3 in DNA: TGTGCCAGCAGTCGGGACCGTGAAGCTTTCTTT. Its translation is CASSRDREAFF.

J is TRBJ2-7 and V is TRBV6-2 or TRBV6-3; 9 bases agree with TRBD1. Germline-derived CDR1 and CDR2 are MNHEY and SVGEGT. V lost 2 bases and J lost 5; bases outside the gene matches: 13. This CDR3 region has 17 residues. The CDR3 loop reads CASSYPSPGQGIDEQYF. CDR3 coding DNA: TGTGCCAGCAGTTACCCCAGTCCGGGACAGGGCATCGACGAGCAGTACTTC.

There are a few counts of this clone. This chain links TRBV5-8 with TRBJ1-5; the D is unclear. Germline lookup yields CDR1 SGHTS and CDR2 YDEGEE. CDR3 size: 13 residues. With 0 bases removed from V and 6 bases from J, the gap between germline ends came to 7 bases. The CDR3 sequence is CASSLVKGQPQHF. DNA of the CDR3: TGTGCCAGCAGCTTGGTTAAGGGTCAGCCCCAGCATTTT.

The V gene is TRBV9, the J gene TRBJ1-1; 7 bases line up with TRBD1. The V gene's germline CDR1 is SGDLS and CDR2 YYNGEE. The CDR3 length is 13 residues. Unmatched junction bases numbered 11, after V lost 4 bases and J lost 11 bases. The CDR3 bases are TGTGCCAGCAGCCCTGGGGACAGCCCGTCCGCTTTCTTT. As protein: CASSPGDSPSAFF.

The DNA of the CDR3 is TGTGCCAGCAGTGATAATCAGGGTTCTGGCTACACCTTC. It yields the protein CASSDNQGSGYTF. The chain joins TRBV6-2 or TRBV6-3 to TRBJ1-2, with D possibly matching TRBD1 (5 bases). The CDR3 covers 13 residues. V dropped 5 bases and J dropped 7 bases, with 14 bases sitting between them. Germline V lookup: CDR1 MNHEY, CDR2 SVGEGT.

The genes are TRBV24-1 and TRBJ1-2; 9 bases align to TRBD1. Losses at the gene ends were 5 bases for V and 2 bases for J; bases not matched to a gene: 8. The germline gives CDR1 KGHDR, CDR2 SFDVKD. The CDR3 is made up of 16 amino acids. CDR3 nucleotide sequence: TGTGCCACCAGTGGCATTACCGGGACAGGGAACTATGGCTACACCTTC. Translation: CATSGITGTGNYGYTF.

The V and J genes are TRBV18 and TRBJ1-6; 10 bases line up with TRBD1. Germline lookup yields CDR1 KGHSH and CDR2 LQKENI. The CDR3 has 15 residues. J lost 5 bases, V lost 2 bases, and 0 bases had no gene match. The CDR3, as DNA: TGTGCCAGCTCACCAGGGACAGGGGATAATTCACCCCTCCACTTT. The encoded protein is CASSPGTGDNSPLHF.

The chain is built from TRBV9 and TRBJ1-5; possibly TRBD1 for D (6 bases). V lost 0 bases and J 6 bases, leaving 10 bases between the germline ends. The CDR3 runs 14 residues. In germline, CDR1 is SGDLS, CDR2 YYNGEE. The CDR3 spells CASSVEAGVQPQHF. The CDR3 bases are TGTGCCAGCAGCGTAGAGGCAGGGGTTCAGCCCCAGCATTTT.

The gene calls are TRBV7-6 and TRBJ2-3; D gene unclear. V was cut by 3 bases and J by 4 bases, with 20 bases left in between. This CDR3 is built from 17 residues. Germline lookup yields CDR1 SGHVS and CDR2 FNYEAQ. The CDR3 region has the DNA TGTGCCAGCAGCTTGATCGGCCCCGCCGAATTCCCAGATACGCAGTATTTT. The encoded protein is CASSLIGPAEFPDTQYF.

V is TRBV4-3 and J is TRBJ1-2, with 8 bases identical to TRBD1. The length of the CDR3 is 16 residues. The germline V gene encodes CDR1 LGHNA and CDR2 YSLEER. J lost 8 bases, V lost 4 bases, and 15 bases had no gene match. In nucleotides, the CDR3 is TGCGCCAGCAGCCGGTCGCTTTTTCAGGGGGCGGGAGGCTACACCTTC. Translation: CASSRSLFQGAGGYTF.

The chain uses TRBV11-1 and TRBJ1-1; D possibly corresponds to TRBD1 (6 bases). The V gene lost 3 bases and the J gene lost 1 base, with 12 bases spanning the gap. The CDR3 totals 15 residues. CDR1 is SGHAT, CDR2 FQDESV, per germline (reference sequence). CDR3 region: CASSFGGHANTEAFF. The DNA for the CDR3 is TGTGCCAGCAGCTTTGGGGGACACGCGAACACTGAAGCTTTCTTT.

The rearrangement joins TRBV4-3 to TRBJ1-2; D gene unclear. The germline V and J ends were trimmed by 1 base and 2 bases, with 8 bases remaining between them. The CDR3 is made up of 14 amino acids. Germline assignment: CDR1 LGHNA and CDR2 YSLEER. In DNA, the CDR3 is TGCGCCAGCAGCCAAGTACAAGACAACTATGGCTACACCTTC. Translation: CASSQVQDNYGYTF.

This sequence joins TRBV28 and TRBJ1-2, with D perhaps TRBD1 (6 bases). The CDR3 is 13 residues long. The V end was cut by 2 bases, the J end by 2 bases, with 6 bases between. Per germline, CDR1 MDHEN and CDR2 SYDVKM. CDR3: CASSLGQNYGYTF. The CDR3 DNA sequence: TGTGCCAGCAGTTTAGGACAGAACTATGGCTACACCTTC.

The CDR3 region is CASSFTSGNYEQYF. CDR3 in DNA: TGTGCCAGTAGCTTTACGTCAGGAAACTACGAGCAGTACTTC. This sequence joins TRBV19 and TRBJ2-7; the D is unclear. Trimming removed 6 bases from V and 3 bases from J, with 15 bases in between. This CDR3 spans 14 amino acids. The germline gives CDR1 LNHDA, CDR2 SQIVND (reference sequence).

The chain combines TRBV27 with TRBJ1-2, with 11 bases aligning to TRBD1. This CDR3 has 16 amino acids. V shed 6 bases and J 4 bases; nucleotides not matched to a gene: 10. Looked up from germline, CDR1 is MNHEY and CDR2 is SMNVEV (reference sequence). The CDR3 coding sequence is TGTGCCAGCAGGCTAATCGGACAGGGGGCTGGCTATGGCTACACCTTC. It specifies CASRLIGQGAGYGYTF.

V and J are TRBV7-8 and TRBJ2-7; D is ambiguous. Germline-derived CDR1 and CDR2 are SGHVS and FQNEAQ. The CDR3 sequence is 12 residues long. V lost 5 bases and J 3 bases, leaving 8 bases between the germline ends. In DNA, the CDR3 is TGTGCCAGCAGCCAGGTGGACTACGAGCAGTACTTC. Amino acid sequence: CASSQVDYEQYF. The full variable domain, with the rest looked up from reference TRBV7-8 and TRBJ2-7, is GAGVSQSPRYKVAKRGQDVALRCDPISGHVSLFWYQQALGQGPEFLTYFQNEAQLDKSGLPSDRFFAERPEGSVSTLKIQRTQQEDSAVYLCASSQVDYEQYFGPGTRLTVT.

The chain combines TRBV10-3 with TRBJ2-1; the match to TRBD2 covers 9 bases. The V gene end was trimmed by 6 bases and the J gene end by 7 bases; junction bases not matched to a gene: 7. CDR3 size: 14 residues. Germline CDR1 is ENHRY and CDR2 is SYGVKD. The CDR3 sequence: CAIRIAGEVNEQFF. CDR3 DNA sequence: TGTGCCATCAGGATAGCGGGAGAGGTTAATGAGCAGTTCTTC.

The rearrangement uses TRBV4-1 and TRBJ2-7; 10 bases map to TRBD2. J was trimmed by 7 bases and V by 3 bases; bases with no gene match: 3. This CDR3 contains 13 residues. Germline V CDR1 and CDR2: MGHRA, YSYEKL. CDR3 sequence (DNA): TGCGCCAGCAGCCACGGACTAGCGGAAGAGCAGTACTTC. Its protein is CASSHGLAEEQYF.

This chain connects TRBV5-4 to TRBJ2-3; D might be TRBD1 (5 bases). Germline CDR1 and CDR2: SGHNT and YYREEE (reference sequence). The CDR3 is 14 amino acids. V dropped 4 bases and J dropped 2 bases, with 11 bases sitting between them. CDR3 in DNA: TGTGCCAGCAGCGCGAGACAGACCACAGATACGCAGTATTTT. This gives the protein CASSARQTTDTQYF.

The chain carries TRBV28 and TRBJ2-1; D ambiguous. This CDR3 is built from 14 residues. The germline V gene encodes CDR1 MDHEN and CDR2 SYDVKM. Trimming pared 5 bases from V and 1 base from J, leaving 9 bases between. The DNA for the CDR3 is TGTGCCAGCAGTGGCTTTGGTTCCTACAATGAGCAGTTCTTC. Translated: CASSGFGSYNEQFF.

This chain joins TRBV7-2 and TRBJ1-2, with D perhaps TRBD1 (5 bases). The CDR3 has 14 residues. Trimming took off 1 base at V and 2 bases at J, with 8 bases between the two ends. Germline CDR1 and CDR2: SGHTA and FQGNSA. This CDR3 is CASSLGTSNYGYTF. In DNA, the CDR3 is TGTGCCAGCAGCTTAGGGACAAGCAACTATGGCTACACCTTC.

This clone occurred once. This chain joins TRBV9 and TRBJ2-3; TRBD2 aligns across 8 bases. Germline CDR1 SGDLS, CDR2 YYNGEE. The CDR3 length is 14 residues. V gave up 0 bases and J gave up 6 bases; unmatched junction bases: 3. CDR3 protein: CASSVAPGGDTQYF. The CDR3 nucleotides read TGTGCCAGCAGCGTAGCTCCGGGGGGGGATACGCAGTATTTT.

The rearrangement links TRBV14 to TRBJ2-7; 11 nucleotides match TRBD2. The length of the CDR3 is 16 residues. V gave up 4 bases and J gave up 2 bases; unmatched junction bases: 7. Germline CDR1 and CDR2: SGHDN and FVKESK. The CDR3 is CASSRTLAGGTYEQYF. The CDR3 DNA reads as TGTGCCAGCAGCCGAACCCTAGCGGGGGGTACCTACGAGCAGTACTTC.